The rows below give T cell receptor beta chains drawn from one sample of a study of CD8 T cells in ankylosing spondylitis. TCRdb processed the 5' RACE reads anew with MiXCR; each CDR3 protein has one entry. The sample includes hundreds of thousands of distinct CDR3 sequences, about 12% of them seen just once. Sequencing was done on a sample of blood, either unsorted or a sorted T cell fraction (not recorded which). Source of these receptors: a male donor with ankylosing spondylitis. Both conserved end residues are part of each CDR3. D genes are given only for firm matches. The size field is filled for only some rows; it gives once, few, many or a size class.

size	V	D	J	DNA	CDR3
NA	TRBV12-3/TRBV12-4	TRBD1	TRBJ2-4	TGTGCCAGCAGTCCGGGGACAGGGAAAAACATTCAGTACTTC	CASSPGTGKNIQYF
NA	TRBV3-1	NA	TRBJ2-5	TGTGCCAGCAGCCTCGGACCCTCTCGGGCGGAGACCCAGTACTTC	CASSLGPSRAETQYF
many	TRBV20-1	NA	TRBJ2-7	TGCAGTGGGACGGACAGAGCCTACGAGCAGTACTTC	CSGTDRAYEQYF
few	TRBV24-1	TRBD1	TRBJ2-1	TGTGCCACCCGGGACAGGTCCTACAATGAGCAGTTCTTC	CATRDRSYNEQFF
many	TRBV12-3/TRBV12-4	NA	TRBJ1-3	TGTGCCAGCCCCGGGGGCAGCTCTGGAAACACCATATATTTT	CASPGGSSGNTIYF
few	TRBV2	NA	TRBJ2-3	TGTGCCAGCAGTGATCCGGGGGCGAATTTT	CASSDPGANF
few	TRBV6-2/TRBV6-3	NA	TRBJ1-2	TGTGCCAGCAGCACATTGAACTATGGCTACACCTTC	CASSTLNYGYTF
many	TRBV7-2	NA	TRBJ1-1	TGTGCCAGCAGCAAAGAGGGTACTGAAGCTTTCTTT	CASSKEGTEAFF
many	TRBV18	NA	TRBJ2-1	TGTGCCAGCTCACCTCTTTTCGAGGGGATAAAGCAGTTCTTC	CASSPLFEGIKQFF
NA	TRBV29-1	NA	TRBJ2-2	TGCAGCGTTTTGAGTAGCAACCACCCCGGGGAGCTGTTTTTT	CSVLSSNHPGELFF
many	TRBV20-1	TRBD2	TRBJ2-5	TGCAGTGCAAGAGGCGCTAGCGGCGACCAAGAGACCCAGTACTTC	CSARGASGDQETQYF
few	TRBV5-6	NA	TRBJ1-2	TGTGCCAGCAGCTTGCTTACTGTTGGTTTCGACGGCTACACCTTC	CASSLLTVGFDGYTF
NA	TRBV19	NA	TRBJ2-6	TGTGCCAGTAACGGCAATGCTGGGGCCAACGTCCTGACTTTC	CASNGNAGANVLTF
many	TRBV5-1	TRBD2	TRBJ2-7	TGCGCCAGCAGGGGGACTAGCGGGAGTGCCGAGCAGTACTTC	CASRGTSGSAEQYF
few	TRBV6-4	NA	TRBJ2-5	TGTGCCAGCAGCCGGGGTTCGGGCCCCCAAGAGACCCAGTACTTC	CASSRGSGPQETQYF
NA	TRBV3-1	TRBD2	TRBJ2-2	TGTGCCAGCAGCCAAGGGACTAGCGGGGGTCTGACCGGGGAGCTGTTTTTT	CASSQGTSGGLTGELFF
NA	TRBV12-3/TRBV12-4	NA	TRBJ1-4	TGTGCCAGCAGTTTAGCCAACCGAGGAAATGAAAAACTGTTTTTT	CASSLANRGNEKLFF
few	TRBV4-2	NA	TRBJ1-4	TGTGCCAGCAGCGAAGGACGGGCTTCAACTAATGAAAAACTGTTTTTT	CASSEGRASTNEKLFF
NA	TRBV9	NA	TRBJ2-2	TGTGCCAGCAGCGTCCTCGCAGAAGTGGACACCGGGGAGCTGTTTTTT	CASSVLAEVDTGELFF
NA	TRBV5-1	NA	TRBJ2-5	TGCGCCAGCAGCTTGGCCTTTACAGGGTGGGAGACCCAGTACTTC	CASSLAFTGWETQYF
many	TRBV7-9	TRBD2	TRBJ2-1	TGTGCCAGCAGCCCCCCCCCTAGCGGAAACTCCTACAATGAGCAGTTCTTC	CASSPPPSGNSYNEQFF
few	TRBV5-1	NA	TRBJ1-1	TGCGCCAGCAGCTTGGACACCGGGCAACAGACTGAAGCTTTCTTT	CASSLDTGQQTEAFF
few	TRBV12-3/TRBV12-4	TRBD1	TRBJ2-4	TGTGCCAGCAGTCGACAGGGTTCGAGCATTCAGTACTTC	CASSRQGSSIQYF
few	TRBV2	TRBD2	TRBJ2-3	TGTGCCAGCTCGCTAGCGGGAGATTCTTTGGATACGCAGTATTTT	CASSLAGDSLDTQYF
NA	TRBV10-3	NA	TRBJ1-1	TGTGCCATCAGTGCGGCAGGGGTGGGCACTGAAGCTTTCTTT	CAISAAGVGTEAFF
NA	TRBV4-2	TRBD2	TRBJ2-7	TGTGCCAGCAGCCCGAGACTAGCGGGGGACTACGAGCAGTACTTC	CASSPRLAGDYEQYF
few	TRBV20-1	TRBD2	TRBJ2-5	TGCAGTGCCCGCGGATCACTAGCGGGAGAGGAGACCCAGTACTTC	CSARGSLAGEETQYF
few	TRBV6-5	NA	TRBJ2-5	TGTGCCAGCAGTTACGGAGGAGTGTACGGAGTAGAGACCCAGTACTTC	CASSYGGVYGVETQYF
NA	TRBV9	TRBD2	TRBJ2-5	TGTGCCAGCAGCGTAAGCTTGCAGGGACTAGCGGGAAAGACCCAGTACTTC	CASSVSLQGLAGKTQYF
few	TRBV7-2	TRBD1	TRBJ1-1	TGTGCCAGCAGCTTAGGAGGGGGCGTTGAAGCTTTCTTT	CASSLGGGVEAFF
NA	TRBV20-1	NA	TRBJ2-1	TGCAGTGCTAGCGAACACGGACCCTACAATGAGCAGTTCTTC	CSASEHGPYNEQFF